This TCR beta chain was obtained from a study of shared clonotypes between healthy human individuals. In this sample, this clone turned up a few times. V was trimmed by 6 bases and J by 4 bases, leaving 12 bases between them. The CDR3 has 13 amino acids. The V gene's germline CDR1 is ENHRY and CDR2 SYGVKD. The assay was immunoSEQ multiplex PCR, and TCRdb's table has in-frame clones only and misses some. The sample holds 450,000 to 500,000 clones; over 70% are singletons and the top ten take roughly 13%. This rearrangement joins TRBV10-3 to TRBJ2-5; D is unresolved. This TCR came from a woman between 40 and 50 years old in good health. Some clones in this sample may be carry-over from other donors' samples. Material for sequencing was PBMCs. The chain's CDR3 is CAIRAPYGETQYF. CDR3 DNA sequence: TGTGCCATCAGGGCGCCCTATGGAGAGACCCAGTACTTC.